One and the same sample provided the 23 T cell receptor beta chains below, sequenced in a study of shared clonotypes between healthy human individuals. Assay: immunoSEQ multiplex PCR; the TCRdb copy retains only in-frame clones and omits some. This repertoire shows about 2 million clones, 85% to 95% found once; its top ten account for 0.1% to 0.15%. The material sequenced was naive CD4+ T cells sorted from blood. Subset: CD45RA+ positively selected. The receptors derive from a man aged 18 to 35 in good health.

V gene TRBV7-3 combines with J gene TRBJ2-1; 9 nucleotides match TRBD1. Per germline, CDR1 SGHTA and CDR2 FQGTGA. The CDR3 is made up of 15 amino acids. Unmatched junction bases numbered 1, after V lost 4 bases and J lost 0 bases. The CDR3 is CASSSQGASYNEQFF. Written as DNA, the CDR3 is TGTGCCAGCAGCTCACAGGGGGCCTCCTACAATGAGCAGTTCTTC.

The chain carries TRBV27 and TRBJ2-7, with a possible D match to TRBD2 (6 bases). Germline assignment: CDR1 MNHEY and CDR2 SMNVEV (reference sequence). With 8 bases removed from V and 0 bases from J, the gap between germline ends came to 20 bases. CDR3 size: 16 residues. The CDR3, as DNA: TGTGCCAGCCTTTTGAGGAGTGGCGGGACCTCCTACGAGCAGTACTTC. Translation: CASLLRSGGTSYEQYF.

The V and J genes are TRBV7-8 and TRBJ2-1; D not certain. Germline CDR1 reads SGHVS; CDR2 reads FQNEAQ. The CDR3 loop spans 13 amino acids. Trimming left V 1 base short and J 13 bases short, with 14 bases between. CDR3 residues: CASSLDRWQLQFF. The CDR3 nucleotides read TGTGCCAGCAGCTTAGATCGGTGGCAACTACAGTTCTTC.

V usage is TRBV5-4 and J usage is TRBJ2-3; 7 nucleotides match TRBD2. V was clipped by 0 bases and J by 1 base; unmatched bases: 8. Germline CDR1 and CDR2: SGHNT and YYREEE (reference sequence). The CDR3 runs 17 residues. CDR3 nucleotides: TGTGCCAGCAGCTTGGCGGCTAGCGGCAGACGCACAGATACGCAGTATTTT. It specifies CASSLAASGRRTDTQYF.

V and J are TRBV5-4 and TRBJ1-4; D might be TRBD1 (5 bases). The CDR3 runs to 13 residues. Germline V gene data show CDR1 as SGHNT and CDR2 as YYREEE (reference sequence). V was cut by 4 bases and J by 8 bases, with 12 bases left in between. For the CDR3, the DNA is TGTGCCAGCAGCATGATCGAGGGGGAAAAACTGTTTTTT. Translating gives CASSMIEGEKLFF.

The chain uses TRBV2 and TRBJ1-5; D is perhaps TRBD1 (6 bases). The V and J ends lost 5 bases and 0 bases respectively, with 14 bases between them. Germline-derived CDR1 and CDR2 are SNHLY and FYNNEI. The CDR3 has 16 amino acids. DNA for the CDR3: TGTGCCAGCAGTCTGAGGGGGAAGGCTAGCAATCAGCCCCAGCATTTT. It is translated as CASSLRGKASNQPQHF.

J is TRBJ2-1 and V is TRBV7-2, with 7 bases identical to TRBD1. Germline trimming cut 5 bases from V and 6 bases from J; bases unmatched to any gene: 10. Germline loops: CDR1 SGHTA, CDR2 FQGNSA. The CDR3 sequence is 15 residues long. The CDR3 DNA reads as TGTGCCAGCAGCCCGGCCCACAGGGGCGCCAATGAGCAGTTCTTC. This translates into CASSPAHRGANEQFF.

The V gene is TRBV30, the J gene TRBJ1-4; D is uncertain. Germline V CDR1 and CDR2: GTSNPN, SVGIG (reference sequence). Trimming left V 0 bases short and J 4 bases short, with 9 bases between. The CDR3 contains 14 residues. CDR3 residues: CAWSVWQDNEKLFF. CDR3 bases: TGTGCCTGGAGTGTGTGGCAGGATAATGAAAAACTGTTTTTT.

For this clone: This specimen includes other DNA sequences encoding the same CDR3. The genes are TRBV4-1 and TRBJ2-3; the match to TRBD2 covers 10 bases. Looked up from germline, CDR1 is MGHRA and CDR2 is YSYEKL. The length of the CDR3 is 16 residues. V was pared by 1 base and J by 3 bases, with 4 bases of the junction left unmatched. CDR3 coding DNA: TGCGCCAGCAGCCAAGCCCGGACTAGCGGAACAGATACGCAGTATTTT. It yields the protein CASSQARTSGTDTQYF.

This clone was recorded once. The gene calls are TRBV28 and TRBJ1-4; D unclear. With 2 bases removed from V and 3 bases from J, the gap between germline ends came to 10 bases. The CDR3 loop spans 15 amino acids. The germline gives CDR1 MDHEN, CDR2 SYDVKM. In nucleotides, the CDR3 is TGTGCCAGCAGTTTAAGCGGGCTGGCTAATGAAAAACTGTTTTTT. Its protein product is CASSLSGLANEKLFF.

The chain combines TRBV10-2 with TRBJ1-1; 9 nucleotides match TRBD1. From germline, CDR1 is WSHSY and CDR2 SAAADI. The length of the CDR3 is 14 residues. J lost 1 base, V lost 5 bases, and 2 bases had no gene match. CDR3 amino acids: CASSKDRGNTEAFF. Here the CDR3 DNA reads TGCGCCAGCAGTAAGGACAGGGGGAACACTGAAGCTTTCTTT.

The chain is built from TRBV19 and TRBJ1-5, with D unresolved. The germline V and J ends were trimmed by 0 bases and 2 bases, with 8 bases remaining between them. Germline-derived CDR1 and CDR2 are LNHDA and SQIVND (reference sequence). The CDR3 runs 15 residues. CDR3 loop: CASSIDGRGNQPQHF. The CDR3 region has the DNA TGTGCCAGTAGTATAGATGGCCGCGGCAATCAGCCCCAGCATTTT.

The chain employs TRBV28 and TRBJ2-7, with D maybe TRBD2 (6 bases). Trimming took off 5 bases at V and 6 bases at J, with 17 bases between the two ends. Germline CDR1 MDHEN, CDR2 SYDVKM. The CDR3 is 14 amino acids. The CDR3: CASSPGTSPSEQYF. CDR3 nucleotide sequence: TGTGCCAGCAGTCCCGGGACTTCCCCGAGCGAGCAGTACTTC. Full variable domain (missing parts from reference TRBV28 and TRBJ2-7): DVKVTQSSRYLVKRTGEKVFLECVQDMDHENMFWYRQDPGLGLRLIYFSYDVKMKEKGDIPEGYSVSREKKERFSLILESASTNQTSMYLCASSPGTSPSEQYFGPGTRLTVT.

The J gene is TRBJ1-1, the V gene TRBV2; no definite D call. This CDR3 comprises 16 residues. Germline assignment: CDR1 SNHLY and CDR2 FYNNEI. The V gene lost 0 bases and the J gene lost 3 bases, with 14 bases spanning the gap. CDR3: CASSEALLRQYTEAFF. CDR3 nucleotides: TGTGCCAGCAGTGAAGCGCTTTTAAGACAATACACTGAAGCTTTCTTT.

The chain joins TRBV19 to TRBJ1-5, with 9 bases aligning to TRBD1. The CDR3 extends over 15 amino acids. CDR1 and CDR2 from the germline V gene are LNHDA and SQIVND (reference sequence). V trimming: 5 bases; J trimming: 2 bases; junction bases outside the gene matches: 4. The CDR3 DNA is TGTGCCAGTAGTGGGGGGACAGGGCGCAATCAGCCCCAGCATTTT. Translated, it gives CASSGGTGRNQPQHF.

V gene TRBV4-2 combines with J gene TRBJ1-2; D gene unclear. Per germline, CDR1 LGHNA and CDR2 YNFKEQ. Trimming shortened V by 3 bases and J by 10 bases, and 15 bases separated the two germline ends. The CDR3 has 13 residues. The DNA of the CDR3 is TGTGCCAGCAGCCATAACCGTGAGGGCGCCTACACCTTC. Protein sequence: CASSHNREGAYTF.

The gene calls are TRBV5-1 and TRBJ2-7, with 7 bases fitting TRBD1. This CDR3 has 16 amino acids. Germline lookup yields CDR1 SGHRS and CDR2 YFSETQ. V gave up 1 base and J gave up 1 base; unmatched junction bases: 8. This CDR3 is CASSLSLAGGSYEQYF. Written as DNA, the CDR3 is TGCGCCAGCAGCTTGAGCCTAGCAGGGGGTTCCTACGAGCAGTACTTC.

The gene calls are TRBV29-1 and TRBJ2-7; D is uncertain. The V end was cut by 5 bases, the J end by 3 bases, with 8 bases between. The CDR3 length is 11 residues. Germline V gene sequence: CDR1 SQVTM, CDR2 ANQGSEA. The CDR3 nucleotides are TGCAGCGTTTATCAGAGCTACGAGCAGTACTTC. It is translated as CSVYQSYEQYF.

This rearrangement joins TRBV25-1 to TRBJ2-2, with unresolved D. V was clipped by 5 bases and J by 3 bases, with 7 bases between them. The germline gives CDR1 MGHDK, CDR2 SYGVNS. The CDR3 is made up of 13 amino acids. The CDR3 DNA is TGTGCCAGCAGTTTGGGTTACACCGGGGAGCTGTTTTTT. Protein: CASSLGYTGELFF.

CDR3 loop: CAWSNFYEQYF. As DNA, the CDR3 is TGTGCCTGGAGTAACTTTTACGAGCAGTACTTC. The chain joins TRBV30 to TRBJ2-7; no reliable D call. Trimming took 2 bases from V and 4 from J, leaving 6 bases between them. This CDR3 spans 11 amino acids. The germline gives CDR1 GTSNPN, CDR2 SVGIG (reference sequence).

This rearrangement joins TRBV5-5 to TRBJ2-7; 7 bases agree with TRBD1. V lost 3 bases to trimming and J lost 6 bases; unmatched junction nucleotides: 6. Germline V gene lookup returns CDR1 SGHKS and CDR2 YYEKEE (reference sequence). The CDR3 runs to 13 residues. The CDR3 coding sequence is TGTGCCAGCAGCTCAAATACAGGGGCCGAGCAGTACTTC. As protein: CASSSNTGAEQYF.

The chain recombines TRBV11-2 with TRBJ2-7; a weak D match, TRBD1 (5 bases). Germline assignment: CDR1 SGHAT and CDR2 FQNNGV. V lost 7 bases and J lost 1, with 17 bases in between. The CDR3 spans 15 residues. CDR3 sequence: CASTPGKTVSYEQYF. The CDR3 DNA reads as TGTGCCAGCACCCCAGGGAAGACCGTTTCCTACGAGCAGTACTTC.

This clone was detected only once. J is TRBJ1-1 and V is TRBV4-1; D is perhaps TRBD1 (5 bases). V lost 1 base and J lost 5, with 23 bases in between. The CDR3 runs to 18 residues. CDR1 is MGHRA and CDR2 is YSYEKL in the germline V gene. CDR3 in DNA: TGCGCCAGCAGCCAAGTTTTTTCCGGAGGGGCAGGGAGAACTGAAGCTTTCTTT. Its protein is CASSQVFSGGAGRTEAFF.